This entry lists 23 T cell receptor beta chains sequenced from one sample in a study of T-cell reconstitution after alpha-beta-depleted transplantation in children. The TCRbeta library incorporated unique molecular identifiers. TCRdb redid the calling of the PCR reads with MiXCR, one entry per CDR3 protein. The table includes 360,000 or so distinct CDR3 sequences, roughly 22% detected once. The sequenced sample was PBMCs from the stem cell graft donor, obtained from the stem cell graft. These receptors all come from a human donor who donated a stem cell graft to a child with acute myeloid leukemia.

The rearrangement joins TRBV6-5 to TRBJ2-3; 7 bases agree with TRBD2. V shed 1 base, J shed 8 bases, and the junction held 0 bases outside the gene matches. The CDR3 consists of 12 residues. The germline V gene encodes CDR1 MNHEY and CDR2 SVGAGI. This chain's CDR3 is CASSYWGGTQYF. The CDR3, as DNA: TGTGCCAGCAGTTACTGGGGGGGTACGCAGTATTTT.

This clonotype was observed many times. V gene TRBV7-8 combines with J gene TRBJ1-5; D is unclear. This CDR3 region has 14 residues. Trimming shortened V by 1 base and J by 1 base, and 5 bases separated the two germline ends. Germline CDR1 reads SGHVS; CDR2 reads FQNEAQ. CDR3 sequence (DNA): TGTGCCAGCAGCTTAGGGGCAAGCAATCAGCCCCAGCATTTT. Its translation: CASSLGASNQPQHF.

As regards this clonotype: One end of the junction does not line up with germline, which may come from a read error. The V gene is TRBV4-2, the J gene TRBJ1-4; 7 bases agree with TRBD1. Per germline, CDR1 LGHNA and CDR2 YNFKEQ. The CDR3 contains 16 residues. The CDR3 loop reads CASSQDIKGANEKLFF. Written as DNA, the CDR3 is TGTGCCAGCAGCCAAGATATTAAGGGGGCTAATGAAAAACTGTTTTTC.

The CDR3 nucleotides are TGTGCCACAGGACAGCCCAATCAGCCCCAGCATTTT. Protein sequence: CATGQPNQPQHF. The chain combines TRBV10-3 with TRBJ1-5, with D possibly TRBD1 on 6 matching bases. This CDR3 has 12 amino acids. Germline assignment: CDR1 ENHRY and CDR2 SYGVKD. With 10 bases removed from V and 3 bases from J, the gap between germline ends came to 10 bases.

The sample holds a few counts of this clonotype. Written as DNA, the CDR3 is TGTGCCAGCAGCCAGGGGCTGTTCCAAGAGACCCAGTACTTC. Protein sequence: CASSQGLFQETQYF. The chain employs TRBV11-2 and TRBJ2-5; TRBD1 might be the D (6 bases). Looked up from germline, CDR1 is SGHAT and CDR2 is FQNNGV. With 5 bases removed from V and 1 base from J, the gap between germline ends came to 11 bases. The CDR3 contains 14 residues.

This clonotype has only a few counts. DNA of the CDR3: TGTGCCAGCAGCTTAGCGGGGCCCTTCTACAATGAGCAGTTCTTC. Its protein product is CASSLAGPFYNEQFF. The chain links TRBV27 to TRBJ2-1, with 8 bases lining up with TRBD2. The CDR3 consists of 15 residues. V trimming: 6 bases; J trimming: 3 bases; junction bases outside the gene matches: 7. The V gene's germline CDR1 is MNHEY and CDR2 SMNVEV (reference sequence).

This chain uses TRBV20-1 with TRBJ2-3, with D possibly being TRBD1 or TRBD2 (6 bases each). The CDR3 consists of 14 residues. CDR1 DFQATT and CDR2 SNEGSKA come from the germline V gene (reference sequence). Trimming left V 3 bases short and J 3 bases short, with 13 bases between. The CDR3 is CSASSEGGTDTQYF. The CDR3, as DNA: TGCAGTGCTAGTTCGGAGGGGGGAACAGATACGCAGTATTTT.

The chain uses TRBV10-3 and TRBJ2-1; 15 positions match TRBD2. Per the germline V gene, CDR1 is ENHRY and CDR2 is SYGVKD. Unmatched junction bases numbered 2, after V lost 4 bases and J lost 7 bases. The CDR3 totals 15 residues. The CDR3: CAISAGTSGRNEQFF. In nucleotides, the CDR3 is TGTGCCATCAGTGCCGGGACTAGCGGGAGGAATGAGCAGTTCTTC.

This chain connects TRBV7-8 to TRBJ1-5; D ambiguous. This CDR3 has 14 residues. V was clipped by 1 base and J by 0 bases, with 4 bases between them. Germline V lookup: CDR1 SGHVS, CDR2 FQNEAQ. CDR3 coding DNA: TGTGCCAGCAGCTTAGTGGCTAGCAATCAGCCCCAGCATTTT. Translated: CASSLVASNQPQHF.

This clonotype was seen only a few times. This sequence joins TRBV7-2 and TRBJ2-7; D is unclear. This CDR3 is built from 13 residues. V was clipped by 2 bases and J by 2 bases, with 7 bases between them. Germline CDR1 SGHTA, CDR2 FQGNSA. CDR3 protein: CASSLRRAYEQYF. The DNA of the CDR3 is TGTGCCAGCAGCTTAAGACGGGCCTACGAGCAGTACTTC.

This clonotype was observed many times. The chain has TRBV6-5 and TRBJ2-1; D possibly matches TRBD1 or TRBD2 (6 bases each). The germline gives CDR1 MNHEY, CDR2 SVGAGI. The V and J ends lost 11 bases and 2 bases respectively, with 16 bases between them. CDR3 length: 14 residues. Here the CDR3 reads CASRTGAPYNEQFF. For the CDR3, the DNA is TGTGCCTCCCGAACGGGGGCCCCCTACAATGAGCAGTTCTTC.

This chain uses TRBV24-1 with TRBJ2-7; 9 nucleotides match TRBD2. This CDR3 has 13 residues. J gave up 2 bases and V 5 bases, and 0 bases lay outside the gene matches. The germline gives CDR1 KGHDR, CDR2 SFDVKD. CDR3 nucleotides: TGTGCCACCAGTGCTAGCGGGGCCTACGAGCAGTACTTC. This translates into CATSASGAYEQYF.

This clonotype was found many times. The chain couples TRBV20-1 to TRBJ2-1; 11 bases match TRBD2. Germline V gives CDR1 DFQATT, CDR2 SNEGSKA (reference sequence). The J segment lost 2 bases and the V segment lost 0 bases, leaving 0 bases of the junction unmatched. The CDR3 has 15 residues. This CDR3 is CSARDSGRAYNEQFF. The DNA of the CDR3 is TGCAGTGCTAGAGATAGCGGGAGGGCCTACAATGAGCAGTTCTTC.

The sample holds many counts of this clonotype. V gene TRBV29-1 combines with J gene TRBJ2-3; no clear D gene. The germline gives CDR1 SQVTM, CDR2 ANQGSEA. Between the trimmed V and J ends, which lost 7 bases and 0 bases, there was a span of 8 bases. The CDR3 extends over 12 amino acids. This chain's CDR3 is CSADTSTDTQYF. CDR3 sequence (DNA): TGCAGCGCCGATACTAGCACAGATACGCAGTATTTT.

This clonotype was picked up a small number of times. The V call is TRBV12-3 or TRBV12-4, the J call TRBJ2-7; no clear D. The CDR3 consists of 14 residues. The V and J ends lost 7 bases and 4 bases respectively, with 17 bases between them. This CDR3 reads CASTPSSTSYEQYF. The CDR3 DNA is TGTGCCAGCACCCCGTCGTCGACCTCATACGAGCAGTACTTC.

This clonotype has only a few counts. CDR3 sequence reads: CASSPGTGGNYGYTF. The DNA of the CDR3 is TGTGCCAGCAGCCCCGGGACAGGGGGCAACTATGGCTACACCTTC. V is TRBV4-2 and J is TRBJ1-2; 12 nucleotides agree with TRBD1. Per the germline V gene, CDR1 is LGHNA and CDR2 is YNFKEQ. Trimming cost V 4 bases and J 2 bases; bases outside gene matches: 2. The CDR3 totals 15 residues.

V gene TRBV3-1 combines with J gene TRBJ2-3, with D unclear. The CDR3 extends over 15 amino acids. Trimming pared 3 bases from V and 4 bases from J, leaving 14 bases between. In germline, CDR1 is LGHDT, CDR2 YNNKEL (reference sequence). CDR3 loop: CASSHGRQGADTQYF. The CDR3 DNA reads TGTGCCAGCAGCCATGGACGGCAAGGAGCAGATACGCAGTATTTT.

This clonotype came up a few times. CDR3 nucleotide sequence: TGCAGCTTCCTTTCCGGGACAGGGGGCGACTCTGGAAACACCATATATTTT. Protein: CSFLSGTGGDSGNTIYF. The chain carries TRBV29-1 and TRBJ1-3; 12 bases align to TRBD1. Germline CDR1 reads SQVTM; CDR2 reads ANQGSEA. The CDR3 is 17 residues long. J gave up 0 bases and V 8 bases, and 11 bases lay outside the gene matches.

The chain couples TRBV7-9 to TRBJ2-1, with 8 bases matching TRBD2. This CDR3 is built from 15 residues. V lost 7 bases to trimming and J lost 5 bases; unmatched junction nucleotides: 10. The germline V gene encodes CDR1 SEHNR and CDR2 FQNEAQ (reference sequence). This CDR3 reads CASTSLTSGHNEQFF. The CDR3 nucleotides are TGTGCCAGCACCTCACTAACTAGCGGACACAATGAGCAGTTCTTC. Full variable domain (remainder filled in from reference TRBV7-9 and TRBJ2-1): DTGVSQNPRHKITKRGQNVTFRCDPISEHNRLYWYRQTLGQGPEFLTYFQNEAQLEKSRLLSDRFSAERPKGSFSTLEIQRTEQGDSAMYLCASTSLTSGHNEQFFGPGTRLTVL.

This chain connects TRBV12-3 or TRBV12-4 to TRBJ1-3, with D possibly matching TRBD1 (5 bases). Trimming removed 7 bases from V and 3 bases from J, with 13 bases in between. The CDR3 runs 14 residues. Here the CDR3 reads CASTGRGFGNTIYF. The CDR3 region has the DNA TGTGCCAGCACCGGGAGGGGTTTTGGAAACACCATATATTTT.

This clonotype has more than one count but fewer than ten. V usage is TRBV7-8 and J usage is TRBJ2-2, with 12 nucleotides matching TRBD2. V lost 4 bases, J lost 8 bases, and 14 bases stayed unmatched. There are 18 residues in the CDR3. Germline CDR1 SGHVS, CDR2 FQNEAQ. CDR3 in amino acids: CASSSRPLAGGASGELFF. The CDR3 bases are TGTGCCAGCAGCTCGAGACCACTAGCGGGGGGCGCCAGTGGGGAGCTGTTTTTT. Together with reference TRBV7-8 and TRBJ2-2, the CDR3 gives the full variable domain: GAGVSQSPRYKVAKRGQDVALRCDPISGHVSLFWYQQALGQGPEFLTYFQNEAQLDKSGLPSDRFFAERPEGSVSTLKIQRTQQEDSAVYLCASSSRPLAGGASGELFFGEGSRLTVL.

In its sample, this clonotype was seen many times. The chain recombines TRBV20-1 with TRBJ2-7; 8 bases are shared with TRBD2. Per germline, CDR1 DFQATT and CDR2 SNEGSKA (reference sequence). The CDR3 is 13 amino acids. The V gene end was trimmed by 2 bases and the J gene end by 5 bases; junction bases not matched to a gene: 5. In DNA form, the CDR3 reads TGCAGTGCTAGAATAGCGGGGAGGGACGAGCAGTACTTC. Residues: CSARIAGRDEQYF.

Only a few counts were recorded for this clonotype. This rearrangement joins TRBV20-1 to TRBJ2-7; 7 positions match TRBD1. Germline V gene lookup returns CDR1 DFQATT and CDR2 SNEGSKA (reference sequence). CDR3 length: 16 residues. The V gene end was trimmed by 0 bases and the J gene end by 0 bases; junction bases not matched to a gene: 8. In DNA, the CDR3 is TGCAGTGCTAGAGATTCATCGGGGACAGTCTCCTACGAGCAGTACTTC. Its protein product is CSARDSSGTVSYEQYF.